Listed here are 25 T cell receptor beta chains from one sample, sequenced in a study of STAT5B mutations in CD4+ large granular lymphocyte leukemia (dated by TCRdb to about 2022). Receptor amplification or capture employed the immunoSEQ multiplex PCR assay. TCRdb provides this immuneACCESS table in a form limited to in-frame rearrangements. Some clones are lacking; in checked studies, under half of them reflect an unresolved V gene, and why the rest are absent is not known. Present in this sample are fewer than 45,000 clones, 81% of which were seen just once. 3% to 4.5% of the sample belongs to the ten largest clones. The sequenced sample was CD4+ T cells from blood buffy coats. These receptors were obtained from a human donor in good health.

This rearrangement joins TRBV5-5 to TRBJ2-7; TRBD2 agrees at 7 bases. Germline values: CDR1 SGHKS, CDR2 YYEKEE (reference sequence). Germline trimming cut 2 bases from V and 6 bases from J; bases unmatched to any gene: 5. The CDR3 runs to 13 residues. This CDR3 is CASSFTTGGEQYF. In nucleotides, the CDR3 is TGTGCCAGCAGCTTTACGACGGGGGGCGAGCAGTACTTC.

This sequence joins TRBV6-5 and TRBJ1-1; TRBD1 might be the D (6 bases). This CDR3 is built from 13 residues. With 0 bases removed from V and 11 bases from J, the gap between germline ends came to 13 bases. The germline V gene encodes CDR1 MNHEY and CDR2 SVGAGI. The CDR3 DNA sequence: TGTGCCAGCAGTTACTCGACCGGGGGCGAGGCTTTCTTT. It is translated as CASSYSTGGEAFF.

The chain uses TRBV10-3 and TRBJ2-3; 11 nucleotides agree with TRBD2. From germline, CDR1 is ENHRY and CDR2 SYGVKD. Trimming removed 11 bases from V and 1 base from J; junction bases left unmatched: 8. The CDR3 runs to 15 residues. The CDR3 is CASEGTSGGTDTQYF. The CDR3 bases are TGTGCCTCGGAGGGGACTAGCGGAGGCACAGATACGCAGTATTTT.

The chain is built from TRBV30 and TRBJ1-1; D gene unclear. The CDR3 runs 17 residues. Germline-derived CDR1 and CDR2 are GTSNPN and SVGIG (reference sequence). Trimming removed 6 bases from V and 4 bases from J, with 27 bases in between. The DNA of the CDR3 is TGTGCCTGCCGAAATTCAGATAAGGCCCGGCGAGGCACTGAAGCTTTCTTT. Translation: CACRNSDKARRGTEAFF.

The genes are TRBV5-1 and TRBJ1-1, with D maybe TRBD1 (5 bases). The CDR3 spans 17 residues. Deletions cut 0 bases from V and 3 bases from J, with 18 bases between. Germline CDR1 SGHRS, CDR2 YFSETQ. CDR3 region: CASSLAIGDKSDTEAFF. CDR3 sequence (DNA): TGCGCCAGCAGCTTGGCCATAGGGGATAAATCGGACACTGAAGCTTTCTTT.

This CDR3 is CASNSIGMAQYF. CDR3 DNA: TGTGCCAGCAACAGTATCGGGATGGCCCAGTACTTC. The chain couples TRBV7-2 to TRBJ2-5, with D possibly being TRBD2 (5 bases). Trimming took 7 bases from V and 9 from J, leaving 15 bases between them. The germline V gene encodes CDR1 SGHTA and CDR2 FQGNSA. The CDR3 contains 12 residues.

The rearrangement uses TRBV19 and TRBJ2-7; maybe TRBD1 (6 bases). With 1 base removed from V and 0 bases from J, the gap between germline ends came to 10 bases. The V gene's germline CDR1 is LNHDA and CDR2 SQIVND (reference sequence). CDR3 length equals 15 residues. Here the CDR3 DNA reads TGTGCCAGTAGTATAGGGAAACAGGGCTCCTACGAGCAGTACTTC. The encoded protein is CASSIGKQGSYEQYF.

The rearrangement links TRBV4-3 to TRBJ2-3, with 10 bases lining up with TRBD2. V shed 4 bases, J shed 2 bases, and the junction held 3 bases outside the gene matches. The germline V gene has CDR1 LGHNA and CDR2 YSLEER. This CDR3 spans 15 amino acids. CDR3 coding DNA: TGCGCCAGCAGCCCTCTAGCGGGAGACACAGATACGCAGTATTTT. It translates to CASSPLAGDTDTQYF.

CDR3 protein: CASSLGGARTDTQYF. For the CDR3, the DNA is TGTGCCAGCAGCTTGGGCGGGGCCAGGACAGATACGCAGTATTTT. V is TRBV5-6 and J is TRBJ2-3, with D possibly being TRBD2 (6 bases). This CDR3 comprises 15 residues. Germline lookup yields CDR1 SGHDT and CDR2 YYEEEE. V shed 0 bases and J shed 3 bases, with 11 bases lying between them. The whole variable domain, remainder taken from reference TRBV5-6 and TRBJ2-3, is DAGVTQSPTHLIKTRGQQVTLRCSPKSGHDTVSWYQQALGQGPQFIFQYYEEEERQRGNFPDRFSGHQFPNYSSELNVNALLLGDSALYLCASSLGGARTDTQYFGPGTRLTVL.

The chain couples TRBV2 to TRBJ2-3; 8 bases align to TRBD2. CDR1 is SNHLY, CDR2 FYNNEI, per germline. J lost 5 bases, V lost 5 bases, and 3 bases had no gene match. This CDR3 has 13 residues. CDR3 nucleotides: TGTGCCAGCAGTCGGGGGGGAATAGATACGCAGTATTTT. It yields the protein CASSRGGIDTQYF.

This clone was seen only once. The V gene is TRBV10-3, the J gene TRBJ2-7; a weak D match, TRBD1 (6 bases). Trimming took 0 bases from V and 2 from J, leaving 11 bases between them. The CDR3 has 15 amino acids. Germline CDR1 and CDR2: ENHRY and SYGVKD. The DNA of the CDR3 is TGTGCCATCAGTGAGTCTGGCACAGGGCCCTACGAGCAGTACTTC. The encoded protein is CAISESGTGPYEQYF.

The V and J genes are TRBV5-4 and TRBJ1-2; D not certain. The CDR3 covers 13 residues. V shed 0 bases and J shed 8 bases, with 11 bases lying between them. Per germline, CDR1 SGHNT and CDR2 YYREEE (reference sequence). The CDR3 reads CASSLAERHGYTF. The CDR3 bases are TGTGCCAGCAGCTTGGCGGAGCGGCACGGCTACACCTTC.

The rearrangement joins TRBV21-1 to TRBJ1-1. TRBV21-1 is labeled a pseudogene. CDR3 length equals 16 residues. This CDR3 reads CASSKVEFLMNTEAFF. In DNA form, the CDR3 reads TGTGCCAGCAGCAAAGTGGAGTTTCTGATGAACACTGAAGCTTTCTTT.

Only a few counts were recorded for this clone. V is TRBV11-2 and J is TRBJ2-2; 7 bases match TRBD2. Per the germline V gene, CDR1 is SGHAT and CDR2 is FQNNGV. The trim removed 1 base at V and 5 bases at J, leaving 4 bases unmatched. The CDR3 has 15 amino acids. The CDR3 loop reads CASSLAGGWTGELFF. The CDR3 bases are TGTGCCAGCAGCTTAGCGGGAGGATGGACCGGGGAGCTGTTTTTT.

This chain uses TRBV18 with TRBJ1-1; TRBD1 might be the D (5 bases). The germline V gene has CDR1 KGHSH and CDR2 LQKENI. V was cut by 0 bases and J by 6 bases, with 11 bases left in between. The CDR3 loop spans 14 amino acids. CDR3 loop: CASSPPPGKAEAFF. The CDR3 DNA is TGTGCCAGCTCACCACCCCCAGGGAAGGCTGAAGCTTTCTTT. Full variable domain (missing parts from reference TRBV18 and TRBJ1-1): NAGVMQNPRHLVRRRGQEARLRCSPMKGHSHVYWYRQLPEEGLKFMVYLQKENIIDESGMPKERFSAEFPKEGPSILRIQQVVRGDSAAYFCASSPPPGKAEAFFGQGTRLTVV.

This clone was counted only a few times. V and J are TRBV14 and TRBJ2-7; perhaps TRBD2 as D (5 bases). This CDR3 is built from 13 residues. Between the trimmed V and J ends, which lost 4 bases and 3 bases, there was a span of 10 bases. The V gene's germline CDR1 is SGHDN and CDR2 FVKESK. The CDR3: CASSRAAGYEQYF. For the CDR3, the DNA is TGTGCCAGCAGCCGCGCGGCGGGCTACGAGCAGTACTTC. The full variable domain, rest sourced from reference TRBV14 and TRBJ2-7, is EAGVTQFPSHSVIEKGQTVTLRCDPISGHDNLYWYRRVMGKEIKFLLHFVKESKQDESGMPNNRFLAERTGGTYSTLKVQPAELEDSGVYFCASSRAAGYEQYFGPGTRLTVT.

The chain links TRBV10-3 to TRBJ2-7; a weak D match, TRBD1 (5 bases). The CDR3 is 13 residues long. V lost 2 bases to trimming and J lost 7 bases, with 12 bases between them. Germline CDR1 ENHRY, CDR2 SYGVKD. This CDR3 is CAISEDMKGEQYF. The CDR3 bases are TGTGCCATCAGTGAGGATATGAAGGGGGAGCAGTACTTC.

The J gene is TRBJ1-1, the V gene TRBV28; D gene uncertain. The CDR3 consists of 13 residues. Germline V gene data show CDR1 as MDHEN and CDR2 as SYDVKM. Trimming removed 3 bases at V and 1 base at J, with 6 bases between. CDR3 in DNA: TGTGCCAGCAGTTTGGGAGGGAACACTGAAGCTTTCTTT. Amino acid sequence: CASSLGGNTEAFF.

This clone was recorded once. This chain uses TRBV2 with TRBJ1-1; TRBD1 matches 7 bases. The CDR3 has 14 residues. V lost 4 bases, J lost 4 bases, and 6 bases stayed unmatched. Germline values: CDR1 SNHLY, CDR2 FYNNEI. The CDR3 spells CASSVETGLTEAFF. The CDR3 DNA reads as TGTGCCAGCAGTGTCGAGACAGGGCTCACTGAAGCTTTCTTT. Based on the CDR3 plus reference TRBV2 and TRBJ1-1, the full variable domain is EPEVTQTPSHQVTQMGQEVILRCVPISNHLYFYWYRQILGQKVEFLVSFYNNEISEKSEIFDDQFSVERPDGSNFTLKIRSTKLEDSAMYFCASSVETGLTEAFFGQGTRLTVV.

The genes are TRBV27 and TRBJ1-6; no reliable D call. The CDR3 sequence is 15 residues long. V shed 2 bases and J shed 5 bases, with 10 bases lying between them. Germline CDR1 MNHEY, CDR2 SMNVEV (reference sequence). The CDR3 DNA sequence: TGTGCCAGCAGTTTAGCGGGTCCCAATAATTCACCCCTCCACTTT. Residues: CASSLAGPNNSPLHF.

This sequence joins TRBV6-6 and TRBJ2-7; D is unclear. The CDR3 spans 10 residues. CDR1 and CDR2 from the germline V gene are MNHNY and SVGAGI (reference sequence). Deletions cut 5 bases from V and 7 bases from J, with 6 bases between. The CDR3 reads CASSASEQYF. In nucleotides, the CDR3 is TGTGCCAGCAGTGCCTCAGAGCAGTACTTC.

This clone was seen a few times. The chain combines TRBV14 with TRBJ2-7; 10 positions agree with TRBD2. This CDR3 region has 15 residues. Germline loops: CDR1 SGHDN, CDR2 FVKESK. Losses at the gene ends were 6 bases for V and 0 bases for J; bases not matched to a gene: 5. This CDR3 reads CASRRTSGDSYEQYF. CDR3 nucleotide sequence: TGTGCCAGCAGACGCACTAGCGGGGACTCCTACGAGCAGTACTTC.

J is TRBJ1-1 and V is TRBV12-2. TRBV12-2 is deemed a pseudogene. The CDR3 has 16 residues. In DNA form, the CDR3 reads TGTGCAAGTCGCTTCAACCTATCTAAGGAAAGGGCTGAAGCTTTCTTT. Translated, it gives CASRFNLSKERAEAFF.

This clone has only one observation. V and J are TRBV6-1 and TRBJ2-2; no firm D call. There are 13 residues in the CDR3. Per germline, CDR1 MNHNS and CDR2 SASEGT. Trimming took off 2 bases at V and 7 bases at J, with 8 bases between the two ends. Here the CDR3 reads CASSELGIGELFF. The DNA for the CDR3 is TGTGCCAGCAGTGAATTAGGGATCGGGGAGCTGTTTTTT.

The rearrangement joins TRBV10-1 to TRBJ2-1; possibly TRBD1 for D (6 bases). V lost 8 bases to trimming and J lost 8 bases, with 16 bases between them. The CDR3 is 13 residues long. Germline loops: CDR1 WNHNN, CDR2 SYGVQD (reference sequence). DNA for the CDR3: TGCGCCAGCGGGGGCCCCCGTCATGATGAGCAGTTCTTC. It is translated as CASGGPRHDEQFF.